This T cell receptor beta chain was identified in a study of shared clonotypes between healthy human individuals. The study, taken as a whole, reports: Donor clonotype sharing was expected to depend on sequencing depth.

All donors were healthy HIV-negative adults lacking recent acute infections or vaccinations. Donors comprised only Caucasian adults living in Nashville, Tennessee. TCRdb's copy holds only in-frame clones and misses some; the assay was immunoSEQ multiplex PCR. The sample has 2 million to 2.5 million clones; around 90% are singletons. This CDR3 has 14 residues. Germline V CDR1 and CDR2: KGHSH, LQKENI. The junction had 6 bases not matched to a gene; V was cut back by 4 bases and J by 8 bases. About this clone itself: Its antigen is as yet unknown.

The clonotype comes from a man aged 18 to 29 in good health. Some clones in this sample may be carry-over from other donors' samples. This chain connects TRBV18 to TRBJ1-4; 8 nucleotides agree with TRBD1. Source material: naive CD4+ T cells from PBMCs. Described subset: CD45RA+ positively selected. The CDR3 is CASSRNRGTEKLFF. The CDR3 DNA reads as TGTGCCAGCTCACGGAACAGGGGGACGGAAAAACTGTTTTTT.